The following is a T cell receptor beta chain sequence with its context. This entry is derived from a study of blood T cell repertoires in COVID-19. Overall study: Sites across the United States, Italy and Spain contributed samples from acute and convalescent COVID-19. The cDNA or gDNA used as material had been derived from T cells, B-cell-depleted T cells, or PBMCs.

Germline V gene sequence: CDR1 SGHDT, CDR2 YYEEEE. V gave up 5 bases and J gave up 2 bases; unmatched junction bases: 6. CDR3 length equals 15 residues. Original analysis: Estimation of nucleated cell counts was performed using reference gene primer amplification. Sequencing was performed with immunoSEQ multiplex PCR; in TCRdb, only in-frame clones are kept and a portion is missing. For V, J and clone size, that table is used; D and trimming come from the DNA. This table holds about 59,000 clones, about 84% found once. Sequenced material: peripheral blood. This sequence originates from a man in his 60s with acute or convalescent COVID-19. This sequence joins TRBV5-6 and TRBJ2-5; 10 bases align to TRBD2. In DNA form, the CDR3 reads TGTGCCAGCAGTTCTAGCGGGGGAGCTCAAGAGACCCAGTACTTC. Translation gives CASSSSGGAQETQYF.